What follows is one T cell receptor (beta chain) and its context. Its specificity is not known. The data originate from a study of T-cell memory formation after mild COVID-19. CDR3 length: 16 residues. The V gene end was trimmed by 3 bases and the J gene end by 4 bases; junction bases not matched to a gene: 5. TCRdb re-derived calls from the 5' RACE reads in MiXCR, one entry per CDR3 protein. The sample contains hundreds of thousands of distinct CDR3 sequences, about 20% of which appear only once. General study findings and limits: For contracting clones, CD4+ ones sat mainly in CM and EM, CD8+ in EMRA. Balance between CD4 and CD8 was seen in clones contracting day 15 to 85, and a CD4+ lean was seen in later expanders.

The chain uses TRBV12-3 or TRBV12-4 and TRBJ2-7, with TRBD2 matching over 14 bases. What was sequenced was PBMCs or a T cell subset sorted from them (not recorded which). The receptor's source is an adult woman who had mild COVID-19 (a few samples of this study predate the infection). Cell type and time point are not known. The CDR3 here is CASSFRLAGGVYEQYF. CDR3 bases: TGTGCCAGCAGTTTCCGACTAGCGGGGGGGGTATACGAGCAGTACTTC.